What follows are 20 T cell receptor beta chains derived from one specimen sequenced in a study of CD8 T cells in Susac syndrome (dated by TCRdb to about 2019). Library method: the immunoSEQ multiplex PCR assay. RNA was extracted using the RNeasy kit, and roughly 0.45 to 1 ug of the RNA was reverse transcribed with random hexamers. TCRdb reprocessing: public reads trimmed at Q25 with fastp, clones called with MiXCR, in-frame beta chains kept. Identical CDR3 protein sequences are pooled into one entry, listed with their most common genes and DNA. This sample gives 130,000 or so distinct CDR3 sequences in total; 80% to 85% of them show up just once. The leading ten clones occupy around 0.49% of the sample. Sequencing was performed on CD8+ T cells from PBMCs. The receptors come from a human donor with multiple sclerosis.

In its sample, this clonotype was seen a few times. The genes are TRBV12-3 or TRBV12-4 and TRBJ2-1; 11 positions match TRBD1. V was clipped by 4 bases and J by 12 bases; unmatched bases: 2. The CDR3 is 12 amino acids. CDR3 in amino acids: CASSSGQGAQFF. The CDR3 DNA reads TGTGCCAGCAGTTCCGGACAGGGGGCGCAGTTCTTC.

The rearrangement joins TRBV19 to TRBJ1-1; 7 bases are shared with TRBD1. The germline V gene encodes CDR1 LNHDA and CDR2 SQIVND (reference sequence). Trimming removed 8 bases from V and 5 bases from J; junction bases left unmatched: 8. The CDR3 has 13 residues. This CDR3 is CASGYRGETEAFF. The CDR3 nucleotides read TGTGCCAGTGGCTACAGGGGAGAGACTGAAGCTTTCTTT. The entire variable domain, with the rest obtained from reference TRBV19 and TRBJ1-1, is as follows: DGGITQSPKYLFRKEGQNVTLSCEQNLNHDAMYWYRQDPGQGLRLIYYSQIVNDFQKGDIAEGYSVSREKKESFPLTVTSAQKNPTAFYLCASGYRGETEAFFGQGTRLTVV.

The gene calls are TRBV27 and TRBJ1-1, with unresolved D. The germline CDR1 and CDR2 sequences are MNHEY and SMNVEV (reference sequence). The V and J ends lost 6 bases and 4 bases respectively, with 12 bases between them. The CDR3 runs to 13 residues. DNA for the CDR3: TGTGCCAGCAGCGGTGTACCTGGCACTGAAGCTTTCTTT. It translates to CASSGVPGTEAFF.

The gene calls are TRBV4-1 and TRBJ2-7, with a tentative D call TRBD2 (5 bases). The germline V gene encodes CDR1 MGHRA and CDR2 YSYEKL. The CDR3 runs to 15 residues. V was cut by 2 bases and J by 4 bases, with 15 bases left in between. The CDR3 nucleotides are TGCGCCAGCAGCCAATCATCCACCACGGGATACGAGCAGTACTTC. This codes for CASSQSSTTGYEQYF.

CDR3: CSAPMGDRATSYRGSPLHF. The CDR3 DNA reads as TGCAGTGCTCCTATGGGGGACAGGGCCACCTCTTACCGCGGTTCACCCCTCCACTTT. The chain is built from TRBV20-1 and TRBJ1-6; 9 bases match TRBD1. The CDR3 consists of 19 residues. The V segment lost 5 bases and the J segment 9 bases; nucleotides outside the gene matches: 23. The germline CDR1 and CDR2 sequences are DFQATT and SNEGSKA (reference sequence).

The genes are TRBV13 and TRBJ2-2; no clear D. CDR1 is PRHDT and CDR2 is FYEKMQ in the germline V gene (reference sequence). CDR3 length: 12 residues. The germline V and J ends were trimmed by 1 base and 6 bases, with 3 bases remaining between them. CDR3 protein: CASSLVPGELFF. The CDR3 nucleotides read TGTGCCAGCAGCTTAGTTCCCGGGGAGCTGTTTTTT.

This clonotype was detected once. The chain couples TRBV28 to TRBJ2-7; perhaps D is TRBD1 or TRBD2 (6 bases each). CDR3 length: 16 residues. Between the trimmed V and J ends, which lost 6 bases and 1 base, there was a span of 19 bases. Germline V gene sequence: CDR1 MDHEN, CDR2 SYDVKM. The CDR3 nucleotides read TGTGCCAGCAGCGACAGGATGGGACTGCCGTCCTACGAGCAGTACGTC. Protein sequence: CASSDRMGLPSYEQYV.

The rearrangement uses TRBV29-1 and TRBJ1-2, with a tentative D call TRBD1 (5 bases). The V end lost 5 bases, the J end lost 3 bases, and 13 bases lay between the germline ends. The CDR3 runs 13 residues. CDR1 is SQVTM, CDR2 ANQGSEA, per germline. The DNA for the CDR3 is TGCAGCGTTCGCCTAGGGACGGACTATGGCTACACCTTC. It specifies CSVRLGTDYGYTF.

The gene calls are TRBV12-3 or TRBV12-4 and TRBJ2-1, with 14 bases fitting TRBD2. The CDR3 consists of 22 residues. V trimming: 3 bases; J trimming: 7 bases; junction bases outside the gene matches: 23. The CDR3 DNA sequence: TGTGCCAGCAGTTTTAAGGTCTCCGGACTAGCGGGGGGAGGTCAGGGCGGTAATGAGCAGTTCTTC. Translated: CASSFKVSGLAGGGQGGNEQFF.

The chain employs TRBV6-2 or TRBV6-3 and TRBJ2-2, with a tentative D call TRBD2 (6 bases). The CDR3 is 16 amino acids. Deletions cut 1 base from V and 4 bases from J, with 13 bases between. Germline loops: CDR1 MNHEY, CDR2 SVGEGT. CDR3 coding DNA: TGTGCCAGCAGTTACTGGGAGGTCGGACCCACCGGGGAGCTGTTTTTT. Its translation is CASSYWEVGPTGELFF.

The rearrangement joins TRBV15 to TRBJ1-2; D ambiguous. V shed 3 bases and J shed 7 bases, with 9 bases lying between them. Germline V lookup: CDR1 LNHNV, CDR2 YYDKDF (reference sequence). The CDR3 has 12 residues. CDR3 in DNA: TGTGCCACCAGCAGCCACCCGAGTGGCTACACCTTC. Protein product: CATSSHPSGYTF.

The rearrangement joins TRBV6-6 to TRBJ2-2; TRBD1 matches at 9 bases. In germline, CDR1 is MNHNY, CDR2 SVGAGI (reference sequence). This CDR3 is 14 amino acids long. V shed 10 bases, J shed 8 bases, and the junction held 11 bases outside the gene matches. The CDR3 DNA reads as TGTGCCACGTCCCACAGGGGGCAGGGAGGGGAGCTGTTTTTT. The encoded protein is CATSHRGQGGELFF.

The count of this clonotype is one. The rearrangement joins TRBV7-9 to TRBJ2-2; D gene unclear. CDR1 SEHNR and CDR2 FQNEAQ come from the germline V gene (reference sequence). The CDR3 has 12 residues. V gave up 5 bases and J gave up 7 bases, with 8 bases separating them. Here the CDR3 reads CASSPFVGELFF. In DNA, the CDR3 is TGTGCCAGCAGCCCGTTTGTCGGGGAGCTGTTTTTT.

This chain connects TRBV7-2 to TRBJ2-7; no definite D call. The CDR3 length is 12 residues. Trimming removed 3 bases from V and 4 bases from J, with 7 bases in between. CDR1 is SGHTA, CDR2 FQGNSA, per germline. The CDR3 loop is CASSLRIYEQYF. CDR3 DNA: TGTGCCAGCAGCTTGCGGATTTACGAGCAGTACTTC.

This rearrangement joins TRBV5-1 to TRBJ1-1, with a tentative D call TRBD1 (5 bases). The V gene's germline CDR1 is SGHRS and CDR2 YFSETQ. This CDR3 spans 16 amino acids. V was clipped by 8 bases and J by 0 bases, with 20 bases between them. The CDR3 loop is CASSRDPRQLNTEAFF. In nucleotides, the CDR3 is TGCGCCAGTAGCCGGGACCCGAGGCAGTTGAACACTGAAGCTTTCTTT.

The rearrangement uses TRBV29-1 and TRBJ2-7; no clear D. The germline CDR1 and CDR2 sequences are SQVTM and ANQGSEA. This CDR3 comprises 13 residues. Trimming left V 6 bases short and J 3 bases short, with 15 bases between. The CDR3: CSVKANTYYEQYF. The CDR3 bases are TGCAGCGTAAAAGCGAACACCTACTACGAGCAGTACTTC.

The chain is built from TRBV4-2 and TRBJ1-5, with D possibly being TRBD1 (5 bases). Trimming took off 1 base at V and 0 bases at J, with 13 bases between the two ends. In germline, CDR1 is LGHNA, CDR2 YNFKEQ. This CDR3 is built from 17 residues. The CDR3 reads CASSQVSQAHSNQPQHF. The DNA of the CDR3 is TGTGCCAGCAGCCAAGTATCACAGGCCCATAGCAATCAGCCCCAGCATTTT.

V is TRBV7-2 and J is TRBJ2-5; no clear D. Germline CDR1 SGHTA, CDR2 FQGNSA. This CDR3 is built from 12 residues. V was pared by 2 bases and J by 4 bases, with 5 bases between. The CDR3: CASSLMTETQYF. CDR3 nucleotide sequence: TGTGCCAGCAGCTTAATGACAGAGACCCAGTACTTC.

J is TRBJ2-7 and V is TRBV7-9, with D tentatively TRBD2 (5 bases). V shed 0 bases and J shed 7 bases, with 7 bases lying between them. Germline V gives CDR1 SEHNR, CDR2 FQNEAQ (reference sequence). This CDR3 comprises 12 residues. The CDR3 protein is CASSLARAEQYF. As DNA, the CDR3 is TGTGCCAGCAGCTTAGCGCGGGCTGAGCAGTACTTC.

This chain connects TRBV5-6 to TRBJ2-3, with D possibly being TRBD1 (6 bases). This CDR3 is built from 16 residues. Trimming removed 4 bases at V and 2 bases at J, with 17 bases between. CDR1 is SGHDT and CDR2 is YYEEEE in the germline V gene. CDR3 nucleotide sequence: TGTGCCAGCAGCCCGGACAGCATATGGAACACAGATACGCAGTATTTT. It codes for CASSPDSIWNTDTQYF.